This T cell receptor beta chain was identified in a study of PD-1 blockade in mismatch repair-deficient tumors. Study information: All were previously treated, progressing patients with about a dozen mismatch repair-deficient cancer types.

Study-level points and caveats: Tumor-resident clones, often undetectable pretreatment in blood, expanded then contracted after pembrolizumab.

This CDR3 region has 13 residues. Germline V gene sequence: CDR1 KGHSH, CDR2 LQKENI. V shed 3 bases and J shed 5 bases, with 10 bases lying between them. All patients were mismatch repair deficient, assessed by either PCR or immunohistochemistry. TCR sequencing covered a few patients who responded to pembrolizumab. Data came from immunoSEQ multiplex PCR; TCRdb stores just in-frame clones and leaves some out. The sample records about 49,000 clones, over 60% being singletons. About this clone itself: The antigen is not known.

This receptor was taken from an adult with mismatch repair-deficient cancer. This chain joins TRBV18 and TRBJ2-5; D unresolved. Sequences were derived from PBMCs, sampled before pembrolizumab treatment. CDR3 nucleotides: TGTGCCAGCTCACCCACTTTGTCGGAGACCCAGTACTTC. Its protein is CASSPTLSETQYF.